This T cell receptor beta chain was documented in a study of circulating and synovial CD4+ cells in juvenile arthritis. V trimming: 4 bases; J trimming: 7 bases; junction bases outside the gene matches: 3. This CDR3 region has 13 residues. Per germline, CDR1 SGHRS and CDR2 YFSETQ. Clones were read by immunoSEQ multiplex PCR, and TCRdb kept only the in-frame ones, dropping some. The repertoire has approximately 16,000 clones, 90% to 95% of them found once; the top ten carry less than 0.75%. Sequenced samples came from active juvenile idiopathic arthritis patients. Sequenced material: CD4+ T cells from blood. The chain is built from TRBV5-1 and TRBJ1-1; TRBD1 matches at 11 bases. This clonotype was sampled from a human donor with juvenile idiopathic arthritis. Here the CDR3 DNA reads TGCGCCAGCAGCCCTGGGACAGGGGGTGAAGCTTTCTTT. Residues: CASSPGTGGEAFF.